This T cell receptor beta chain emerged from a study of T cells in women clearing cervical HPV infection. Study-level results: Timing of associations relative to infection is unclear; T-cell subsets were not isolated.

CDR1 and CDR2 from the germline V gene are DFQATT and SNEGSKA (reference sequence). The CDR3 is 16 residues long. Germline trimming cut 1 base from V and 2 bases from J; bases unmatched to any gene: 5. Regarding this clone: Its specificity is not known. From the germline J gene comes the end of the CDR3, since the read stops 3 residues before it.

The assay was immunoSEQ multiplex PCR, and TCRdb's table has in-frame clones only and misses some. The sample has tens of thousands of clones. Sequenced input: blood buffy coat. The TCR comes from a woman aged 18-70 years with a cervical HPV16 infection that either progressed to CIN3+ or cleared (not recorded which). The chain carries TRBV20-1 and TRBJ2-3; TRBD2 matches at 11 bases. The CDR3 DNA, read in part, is TGCAGTGCTAGAGCGACGACTAGCGGGGACACAGATACG. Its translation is CSARATTSGDTDT. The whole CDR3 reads CSARATTSGDTDTQYF.